The rows below give T cell receptor beta chains drawn from one sample of a study of T cell repertoires in ileal Crohn's disease. The protocol was immunoSEQ multiplex PCR, while the TCRdb copy is restricted to in-frame clones and leaves out a portion. The sample lists around 2,500 clones; approximately 69% were seen once. Input material: ileal tissue. These receptors were taken from an adult with Crohn's disease. The CDR3 runs from the conserved cysteine through the conserved F or W. The order of the fields is J gene, D gene, V gene, clone size, CDR3 protein, CDR3 DNA. The D gene is left open where the match is weak. Clone size is shown for a subset of rows, as once, few, many or a class of expanded clone.

TRBJ1-5	.	TRBV6-5	.	CASSNRAQPQHF	TGTGCCAGCAGCAACAGGGCTCAGCCCCAGCATTTT
TRBJ1-3	.	TRBV5-6	.	CASSAAGYGNTIYF	TGTGCCAGCAGCGCGGCAGGGTACGGAAACACCATATATTTT
TRBJ2-2	.	TRBV4-3	.	CASSQKGAGELFF	TGCGCCAGCAGCCAGAAGGGAGCCGGGGAGCTGTTTTTT
TRBJ1-1	.	TRBV27	.	CASSLGLNTEAFF	TGTGCCAGCAGTTTAGGCTTGAACACTGAAGCTTTCTTT
TRBJ1-2	.	TRBV7-9	.	CASSSAGVIRGGYTF	TGTGCCAGCAGCTCGGCGGGGGTGATCCGTGGTGGCTACACCTTC
TRBJ2-5	TRBD2	TRBV6-5	.	CASNPGLVQETQYF	TGTGCCAGCAATCCGGGACTAGTGCAAGAGACCCAGTACTTC
TRBJ1-2	.	TRBV19	.	CASSIQGFDGYTF	TGTGCCAGTAGTATCCAGGGGTTTGATGGCTACACCTTC
TRBJ2-7	.	TRBV20-1	.	CSATRGEQYF	TGCAGTGCTACCCGGGGCGAGCAGTACTTC
TRBJ1-3	.	TRBV18	.	CASSPYQTNPGNTIYF	TGTGCCAGCTCACCTTATCAGACAAATCCTGGAAACACCATATATTTT
TRBJ2-7	.	TRBV6-1	.	CASSDRFTRDYEQYF	TGTGCCAGCAGTGATCGATTTACTCGGGACTACGAGCAGTACTTC
TRBJ1-1	.	TRBV19	.	CASSLARVANTEAFF	TGTGCCAGTAGTTTGGCCAGGGTGGCGAACACTGAAGCTTTCTTT
TRBJ1-3	.	TRBV7-9	.	CASSSPAMLGGNTIYF	TGTGCCAGCAGCTCCCCGGCAATGCTCGGGGGAAACACCATATATTTT
TRBJ2-1	TRBD2	TRBV2	few	CAKAGTSGNNEQFF	TGTGCCAAGGCCGGGACTAGCGGAAACAATGAGCAGTTCTTC
TRBJ1-4	.	TRBV9	few	CASSLSGEKLFF	TGTGCCAGCAGCCTTAGCGGGGAAAAACTGTTTTTT
TRBJ1-4	TRBD1	TRBV15	.	CATSREPGQGDEKLFF	TGTGCCACCAGCAGAGAACCGGGACAGGGAGATGAAAAACTGTTTTTT
TRBJ2-3	.	TRBV20-1	.	CSAPWGGPQYF	TGCAGTGCTCCCTGGGGGGGGCCGCAGTATTTT
TRBJ2-1	TRBD1	TRBV5-1	.	CASSIDRVGSYNEQFF	TGCGCCAGCAGCATTGACAGGGTGGGCTCCTACAATGAGCAGTTCTTC
TRBJ2-3	.	TRBV6-4	.	CASSGDFTDTQYF	TGTGCCAGCAGCGGGGACTTCACAGATACGCAGTATTTT
TRBJ1-2	.	TRBV7-9	.	CASSLPGGHYGYTF	TGTGCCAGCAGCCTCCCCGGGGGGCACTATGGCTACACCTTC
TRBJ2-1	TRBD1	TRBV7-9	.	CASSLSRQGDYNEQFF	TGTGCCAGCAGCTTAAGTCGACAGGGGGACTACAATGAGCAGTTCTTC
TRBJ1-4	.	TRBV5-4	.	CASSPTGREKLFF	TGTGCCAGCAGCCCTACAGGCCGTGAAAAACTGTTTTTT
TRBJ2-1	TRBD2	TRBV5-4	once	CASSFTSGAHNEQFF	TGTGCCAGCAGCTTTACTAGCGGGGCCCACAATGAGCAGTTCTTC
TRBJ2-2	TRBD1	TRBV7-3	.	CASSRQGGLNTGELFF	TGTGCCAGCAGCCGACAGGGGGGGTTGAACACCGGGGAGCTGTTTTTT
TRBJ2-3	.	TRBV9	.	CASSVGRWGGLFTDTQYF	TGTGCCAGCAGCGTAGGCAGGTGGGGGGGCCTTTTCACAGATACGCAGTATTTT
TRBJ2-1	.	TRBV12-5	.	CASGQRTGAYNEQFF	TGTGCTAGTGGCCAAAGGACTGGTGCCTACAATGAGCAGTTCTTC
TRBJ1-4	TRBD1	TRBV10-3	.	CATRTPLDRGNEKLFF	TGTGCCACCAGAACCCCCCTTGACAGGGGGAATGAAAAACTGTTTTTT
TRBJ2-1	TRBD2	TRBV2	.	CASSEVAGTSSSYNEQFF	TGTGCCAGCAGTGAAGTCGCCGGGACTAGTAGCTCCTACAATGAGCAGTTCTTC
TRBJ2-1	TRBD1	TRBV5-1	once	CASSFDRVGSYNEQFF	TGCGCCAGCAGCTTCGACAGGGTTGGGTCCTACAATGAGCAGTTCTTC
TRBJ2-1	.	TRBV19	.	CASLSAYNEQFF	TGTGCCAGCCTCAGCGCCTACAATGAGCAGTTCTTC